This T cell receptor beta chain derives from a study of blood T cell repertoires in COVID-19. The wider study: Researchers got acute and convalescent COVID-19 samples from the United States, Italy and Spain.

The Seattle patients joined while their infection was active and were tracked longitudinally afterward. Methods used by the authors: For nucleated cells, counts were estimated from reference gene primer amplification. TCRdb's table, derived via immunoSEQ multiplex PCR, lists solely in-frame clones and lacks some. V, J and clone size derive from that table, while D and trimming were established from the DNA sequence. Of about 220,000 clones in the sample, roughly 85% were seen once. The TCR was taken from a woman aged 70 to 79 with COVID-19, enrolled during active disease. Specimen: peripheral blood.

CDR3 protein: CASSLMSWVGDGTKNIQYF. The CDR3 DNA sequence: TGTGCCAGCAGCTTGATGAGCTGGGTGGGAGATGGGACCAAAAACATTCAGTACTTC. The chain carries TRBV5-5 and TRBJ2-4; tentatively, D is TRBD2 (5 bases). V dropped 1 base and J dropped 2 bases, with 22 bases sitting between them. The V gene's germline CDR1 is SGHKS and CDR2 YYEKEE (reference sequence). CDR3 size: 19 residues.